This passage covers 12 T cell receptor beta chains from one sample sequenced in a study of HIV-infected patients and healthy controls. cDNA was made from about 500 ng RNA using alpha and beta constant primers. Alpha and beta chain libraries were made separately by chain-specific third strand synthesis with multiplexing indices. Using its own MiXCR run on the 5' RACE reads, TCRdb lists one record per CDR3 protein. The table lists about 15,000 distinct CDR3 sequences, 6% to 9% of them singletons. No cell fractionation was done, so the repertoire covers all unsorted peripheral blood T cells. Sequenced material: blood. These TCRs come from an adult in good health.

The genes are TRBV6-1 and TRBJ1-2; D remains unclear. CDR3 length: 14 residues. The germline V and J ends were trimmed by 7 bases and 1 base, with 13 bases remaining between them. Germline V CDR1 and CDR2: MNHNS, SASEGT. CDR3 bases: TGTGCCAGCACTCCCAACGGAAATAACTATGGCTACACCTTC. Translated, it gives CASTPNGNNYGYTF.

This clonotype showed up many times. The chain joins TRBV19 to TRBJ1-5; D unclear. Germline-derived CDR1 and CDR2 are LNHDA and SQIVND (reference sequence). The germline V and J ends were trimmed by 4 bases and 7 bases, with 8 bases remaining between them. The CDR3 spans 12 residues. For the CDR3, the DNA is TGTGCCAGTAGTACCACTCCCCAGCCCCAGCATTTT. Its translation is CASSTTPQPQHF.

This clonotype was counted a few times. The gene calls are TRBV20-1 and TRBJ2-7, with D possibly called TRBD1 or TRBD2 (5 bases each). Germline values: CDR1 DFQATT, CDR2 SNEGSKA (reference sequence). The CDR3 length is 14 residues. V gave up 5 bases and J gave up 9 bases, with 23 bases separating them. The CDR3 is CSAGGDGSLIGQYF. In nucleotides, the CDR3 is TGCAGTGCTGGGGGAGACGGATCCCTTATCGGGCAGTACTTC.

This clonotype is medium-sized by share. The chain carries TRBV12-3 or TRBV12-4 and TRBJ1-1; D not certain. This CDR3 is 14 amino acids long. Trimming shortened V by 8 bases and J by 0 bases, and 13 bases separated the two germline ends. The CDR3 region has the DNA TGTGCCAGCGCGCGGGCAGGTATGAACACTGAAGCTTTCTTT. It codes for CASARAGMNTEAFF.

In its sample, this clonotype was seen many times. The chain recombines TRBV19 with TRBJ2-3, with a tentative D call TRBD2 (6 bases). This CDR3 region has 15 residues. Germline CDR1 LNHDA, CDR2 SQIVND (reference sequence). V was shortened by 6 bases and J by 2 bases, with 15 bases between the two germline ends. The CDR3 sequence is CASRVGRTPTDTQYF. The CDR3 DNA reads TGTGCCAGTAGAGTGGGGAGGACACCCACAGATACGCAGTATTTT.

As concerns this clonotype: A clone one base away is much larger, so this may be a read error. This rearrangement joins TRBV7-2 to TRBJ2-5; tentatively, D is TRBD1 or TRBD2 (6 bases each). Germline V gene lookup returns CDR1 SGHTA and CDR2 FQGNSA. CDR3 length: 15 amino acids. CDR3 amino acids: CASSLAMGTRETQCF. As DNA, the CDR3 is TGTGCCAGCAGCTTAGCGATGGGGACACGGGAGACCCAGTGCTTC.

This clonotype is classed as medium-sized. This chain joins TRBV5-1 and TRBJ2-1, with unresolved D. V shed 3 bases and J shed 6 bases, with 10 bases lying between them. Germline-derived CDR1 and CDR2 are SGHRS and YFSETQ. This CDR3 spans 13 amino acids. The chain's CDR3 is CASSWSTGNEQFF. The CDR3 nucleotides read TGCGCCAGCAGCTGGTCTACCGGCAATGAGCAGTTCTTC.

This clonotype was observed many times. This chain links TRBV5-1 with TRBJ2-1, with a tentative D call TRBD1 (6 bases). Germline loops: CDR1 SGHRS, CDR2 YFSETQ. Trimming shortened V by 1 base and J by 6 bases, and 17 bases separated the two germline ends. The CDR3 spans 16 residues. CDR3 amino acids: CASSLTTGPVGNEQFF. The CDR3 region has the DNA TGCGCCAGCAGCTTGACTACAGGGCCGGTTGGCAATGAGCAGTTCTTC.

This clonotype was detected ten times or more. The chain joins TRBV27 to TRBJ2-3; D gene unclear. Germline loops: CDR1 MNHEY, CDR2 SMNVEV (reference sequence). Trimming pared 5 bases from V and 1 base from J, leaving 13 bases between. CDR3 length: 15 residues. CDR3 nucleotides: TGTGCCAGCAGTCGCCCCAGCATGGGCACAGATACGCAGTATTTT. Its protein is CASSRPSMGTDTQYF.

This clonotype was observed many times. The rearrangement links TRBV7-2 to TRBJ2-3; 9 bases fit TRBD1. V shed 7 bases, J shed 4 bases, and the junction held 12 bases outside the gene matches. Germline-derived CDR1 and CDR2 are SGHTA and FQGNSA. This CDR3 region has 16 residues. The CDR3 nucleotides read TGTGCCAGCAACGCCATCGGGACAGGGAAGGCAGATACGCAGTATTTT. This encodes CASNAIGTGKADTQYF.

On this clonotype itself: Given a much more abundant clone one base away, this may be a read error. This chain uses TRBV18 with TRBJ2-1; 8 nucleotides line up with TRBD2. The CDR3 runs 13 residues. Germline CDR1 reads KGHSH; CDR2 reads LQKENI. Here the CDR3 DNA reads TGTGCCAGCTCGGTCAGCGGGGGTTACGAGCATTTCTTC. Protein sequence: CASSVSGGYEHFF.

By frequency in the sample, this clonotype is medium-sized. The chain employs TRBV5-6 and TRBJ2-1; the match to TRBD1 covers 8 bases. This CDR3 is built from 15 residues. After removal of 5 bases from V and 2 bases from J, the junction contained 6 bases not matched to a gene. The germline V gene encodes CDR1 SGHDT and CDR2 YYEEEE. The CDR3 sequence: CASRRTGSPYNEQFF. The CDR3 region has the DNA TGTGCCAGCAGGAGGACAGGGAGCCCCTACAATGAGCAGTTCTTC.